One and the same sample provided the 8 T cell receptor beta chains below, sequenced in a study of identical twins. MiXCR was run by TCRdb on the 5' RACE reads, yielding one entry per CDR3 protein. The sample includes nearly 650,000 distinct CDR3 sequences, just over 7% of them seen just once. A further study also used this sample, focusing on yellow fever vaccine responses in identical twins.

Input material: PBMCs. These receptors originate from a woman younger than 30 in good health.

This clonotype occurred a few times. The CDR3 protein is CASSQQGQYEQYF. CDR3 bases: TGTGCCAGCAGCCAACAGGGCCAATACGAGCAGTACTTC. The J gene is TRBJ2-7, the V gene TRBV3-1, with D maybe TRBD1 (5 bases). This CDR3 region has 13 residues. Trimming took 2 bases from V and 4 from J, leaving 9 bases between them. Per germline, CDR1 LGHDT and CDR2 YNNKEL (reference sequence).

This clonotype has at least ten counts. The chain joins TRBV5-1 to TRBJ1-2; D not certain. The V and J ends lost 0 bases and 6 bases respectively, with 12 bases between them. The CDR3 has 14 amino acids. CDR1 SGHRS and CDR2 YFSETQ come from the germline V gene. CDR3 coding DNA: TGCGCCAGCAGCTTGGAGGTTCCGACCCATGGCTACACCTTC. Protein sequence: CASSLEVPTHGYTF. Drawing the rest from reference TRBV5-1 and TRBJ1-2, the complete variable domain is KAGVTQTPRYLIKTRGQQVTLSCSPISGHRSVSWYQQTPGQGLQFLFEYFSETQRNKGNFPGRFSGRQFSNSRSEMNVSTLELGDSALYLCASSLEVPTHGYTFGSGTRLTVV.

This clonotype occurred many times. This rearrangement joins TRBV10-3 to TRBJ1-4; D is uncertain. CDR3 size: 15 residues. V lost 0 bases to trimming and J lost 2 bases, with 7 bases between them. Germline V gene sequence: CDR1 ENHRY, CDR2 SYGVKD. CDR3 sequence reads: CAISESSITNEKLFF. The DNA of the CDR3 is TGTGCCATCAGTGAGTCGAGTATCACTAATGAAAAACTGTTTTTT.

This clonotype was found many times. One end of the junction varies from germline; a read error may be responsible. The CDR3 reads CATSYFTGNEQFF. The CDR3 DNA reads TGTGCCACCAGTTATTTTACAGGCAATGAGCAGTTCTTC. V is TRBV24-1 and J is TRBJ2-1; D possibly corresponds to TRBD1 (5 bases). Germline V gene sequence: CDR1 KGHDR, CDR2 SFDVKD. This CDR3 spans 13 amino acids.

This clonotype was seen repeatedly, ten times or more. The genes are TRBV9 and TRBJ2-1; 8 bases line up with TRBD2. The germline V gene encodes CDR1 SGDLS and CDR2 YYNGEE. The CDR3 runs 18 residues. Trimming cost V 5 bases and J 0 bases; bases outside gene matches: 13. In DNA, the CDR3 is TGTGCCAGCAGGAGGGGCCGTAGCGGGGATAGCTCCTACAATGAGCAGTTCTTC. Translated, it gives CASRRGRSGDSSYNEQFF.

The rearrangement joins TRBV3-1 to TRBJ2-3; TRBD2 might be the D (6 bases). CDR1 and CDR2 (germline): LGHDT, YNNKEL (reference sequence). CDR3 length: 17 residues. The V end was cut by 1 base, the J end by 1 base, with 15 bases between. CDR3 protein: CASSQALLAGGTDTQYF. The CDR3 region has the DNA TGTGCCAGCAGCCAAGCCCTACTAGCTGGCGGCACAGATACGCAGTATTTT.

This clonotype turned up a few times. This chain connects TRBV13 to TRBJ1-5; tentative D call: TRBD1 (5 bases). V was clipped by 0 bases and J by 6 bases, with 9 bases between them. The CDR3 runs to 14 residues. Germline V CDR1 and CDR2: PRHDT, FYEKMQ (reference sequence). CDR3 nucleotide sequence: TGTGCCAGCAGCTTAGGAAGGGGAAGTCAGCCCCAGCATTTT. Its translation is CASSLGRGSQPQHF.

The chain combines TRBV19 with TRBJ2-7, with a tentative D call TRBD2 (6 bases). Germline values: CDR1 LNHDA, CDR2 SQIVND (reference sequence). The length of the CDR3 is 14 residues. Trimming removed 5 bases at V and 0 bases at J, with 11 bases between. As DNA, the CDR3 is TGTGCCAGTAGTGGAGGGGCACCCTCCTACGAGCAGTACTTC. Translated: CASSGGAPSYEQYF.